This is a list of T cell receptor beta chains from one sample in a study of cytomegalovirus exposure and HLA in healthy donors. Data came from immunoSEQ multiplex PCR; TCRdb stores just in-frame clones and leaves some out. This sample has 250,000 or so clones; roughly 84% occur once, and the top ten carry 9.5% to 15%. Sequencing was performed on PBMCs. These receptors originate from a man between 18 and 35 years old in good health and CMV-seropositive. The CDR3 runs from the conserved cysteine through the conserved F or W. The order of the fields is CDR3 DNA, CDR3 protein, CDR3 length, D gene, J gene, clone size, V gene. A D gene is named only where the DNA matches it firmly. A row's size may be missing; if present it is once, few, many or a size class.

DNA: TGTGCCAGCAGTGCATCAGTTGCGGGACATGTTAGTATATACTTC
CDR3: CASSASVAGHVSIYF
length: 15
D: NA
J: TRBJ2-7
size: NA
V: TRBV6-1

DNA: TGTGCCAGCAGTTACCAGGCTCGGACTGAGTACAATGAGCAGTTCTTC
CDR3: CASSYQARTEYNEQFF
length: 16
D: NA
J: TRBJ2-1
size: once
V: TRBV6-5

DNA: TGTGCCAGCAGCACAGGGGGGGTCCAGTTCTTC
CDR3: CASSTGGVQFF
length: 11
D: NA
J: TRBJ2-1
size: once
V: TRBV5-4

DNA: TGTGCCAGCAGTTACTGTCTAGTCTACAATGAGCAGTTCTTC
CDR3: CASSYCLVYNEQFF
length: 14
D: NA
J: TRBJ2-1
size: NA
V: TRBV6-8

DNA: TGTGCCACCAGCAGCCGGACAGGGGGCACTGAAGCTTTCTTT
CDR3: CATSSRTGGTEAFF
length: 14
D: TRBD1
J: TRBJ1-1
size: NA
V: TRBV15

DNA: TGTGCCATCAGCACGGGACAGGGGCTTTACGAGCAGTACTTC
CDR3: CAISTGQGLYEQYF
length: 14
D: TRBD1
J: TRBJ2-7
size: NA
V: TRBV10-3

DNA: TGTGCCATCACCCCGGGAGGGTACAATGAGCAGTTCTTC
CDR3: CAITPGGYNEQFF
length: 13
D: TRBD2
J: TRBJ2-1
size: NA
V: TRBV10-3

DNA: TGCGCCAGCGGTTTCGATTGGATCTCTGAGCAGTTCTTC
CDR3: CASGFDWISEQFF
length: 13
D: NA
J: TRBJ2-1
size: once
V: TRBV5-1

DNA: TGTGCCAGCAGCTTATCCCCCCCAGGCGTTCTCAGCTCCTACGAGCAGTACTTC
CDR3: CASSLSPPGVLSSYEQYF
length: 18
D: NA
J: TRBJ2-7
size: NA
V: TRBV11-1

DNA: TGTGCCAGCAGCTTAGGCCCCCAGGGCGGAGGCTACACCTTC
CDR3: CASSLGPQGGGYTF
length: 14
D: NA
J: TRBJ1-2
size: NA
V: TRBV7-2

DNA: TGTGCCAGCTCACTCACATTAGACAGGGGGGAGCAGTACTTC
CDR3: CASSLTLDRGEQYF
length: 14
D: TRBD1
J: TRBJ2-7
size: once
V: TRBV18

DNA: TGCGCCAGCAGCTTGGAGGCGGGATACAATGAGCAGTTCTTC
CDR3: CASSLEAGYNEQFF
length: 14
D: NA
J: TRBJ2-1
size: NA
V: TRBV5-1